The sequence of this TCR beta chain was determined in a study of cytomegalovirus exposure and HLA in healthy donors (dated by TCRdb to the late 2010s). Background on the whole study: An earlier analysis of approximately 640 of the donors reported more than 250 Gb of sequence data and around 110 million unique TCR beta sequences from approximately 180 million T cells. An early release that covered around 590 HLA-typed donors contained approximately 300 gigabases of sequencing data and tens of millions of unique TCR sequences. The genetic ancestry cluster associated with self-reported Caucasian donors included 81% of the roughly 360 genotyped donors. The study aimed to test whether cataloging public T cell receptors could reveal signatures of past pathogen exposure. Using immunosequencing, the study profiled T cell repertoires from about 620 subjects and related those repertoires to cytomegalovirus serostatus. Besides the first cohort of approximately 670 subjects, a separate validation cohort made up of over a hundred different subjects was used. To predict cytomegalovirus infection status, the study brought together high-throughput TCR immunosequencing, statistical association of individual TCRs with disease status, and machine learning. A later analysis re-analyzed previously published TCR beta repertoires from 600 to 850 donors and added high-resolution HLA genotyping to study TCR occurrence patterns. In the later analysis, no new phenotypic data were used to find candidate immune exposures; instead, reliance was placed on TCR beta sequences and their occurrence across donors. An earlier analysis of around 540 of the donors applied high-throughput TCR beta sequencing to assess whether each TCR beta V gene segment acted as functional or pseudogenic. Donor age, sex, ethnicity and CMV serostatus were collected together with the repertoire data. Genome-wide SNP genotypes for about 55% of the roughly 670 donors were used in a later genetic analysis, which treated that subset as a discovery cohort. All discovery cohort repertoires had been generated on a single sequencing platform. HLA typing covered class I and class II loci at four-digit resolution. The number of typed donors differed by locus: about 620-630 for A, B, C, DRB1 and DQB1; about 520 for DQA1; 606 for DPA1; and 450 to 480 for DPB1. Several DR-DQ haplotypes were handled as single units for association and clustering because linkage in the cohort was strong. Among 300 to 500 genotyped donors of the cohort, an average of around 250,000 unique TCR beta nucleotide sequences was sequenced per donor, of which 15% to 20% were non-productive. The paper's findings and limits, for the study overall: The authors suggested that the approach could potentially be extended to other disease states and immunological phenotypes. In a later genetic analysis, a missense DCLRE1C variant was associated with V-gene and J-gene trimming of TCR beta chains, and the association was replicated in an independent cohort. For the cohort, immune exposure information was limited to CMV serostatus. In vitro tests confirmed that a few of the cytomegalovirus-associated TCR beta chains recognize cytomegalovirus antigens. In a later analysis, the rate of TCR association differed among HLA loci, with DRB1 alleles having the most associated TCRs and HLA-C alleles having the fewest. In both the original and validation cohorts, the classifier was reported to diagnose cytomegalovirus status with high specificity and sensitivity. An earlier analysis of 450 to 750 of the donors showed that most TCR beta V segments appeared in productive rearrangements either about 87% or about 30% of the time, which broadly matched IMGT annotations. Most TCR sequences were seen in very few donors, while some public TCRs were found in many individuals. Because the 87-base-pair reads could not distinguish some IMGT-functional V segments, including TRBV6-2 and TRBV6-3, those segments were excluded. In a later analysis, several top co-occurrence clusters were reported to appear linked to parvovirus B19, influenza, CMV and Epstein-Barr virus. Linkage disequilibrium might explain the correlated functional status among segregating V segments, but an unknown experimental factor could not be excluded. Compared with equally common non-associated chains, HLA-associated TCR beta chains in a later analysis were more clonally expanded and had lower generation probabilities. A later analysis associated 16,951 TCR beta sequences with specific HLA alleles at a false discovery rate of 0.05. Only TCR beta chains were sequenced in this cohort, and the absence of alpha or paired-chain data limited detectable features. HLA typing was unavailable for some donors at each locus, so association tests used only the typed subset. Because counts were too low, about 15 rarely observed V segments, including chromosome 9 orphons, were left out of the earlier analysis of 587 of the donors. A total of some 180 TCR beta chains were listed by the study as associated with cytomegalovirus. A group of highly shared sequence variants was considered likely to be a technical artifact of the sequencing pipeline. The presence/absence analyses assumed that sequencing depth was roughly uniform across donors, and that assumption may not be true. When HLA alleles, especially DR and DQ, strongly co-occurred, TCR associations were difficult to assign to individual alleles. Compared with the roughly 700-donor mean, donors in an Asian-associated ancestry cluster had fewer N-insertions in productive TCRs, according to a later genetic analysis. Most CMV-associated TCR beta chains appeared to be HLA-restricted in a later analysis, and the HLA associations seemed to be driven largely by CMV exposure. A further reported finding was that TCR beta sequences accurately predicted the HLA-A and HLA-B alleles for most subjects in the first cohort.

CDR1 and CDR2 were assigned from the germline V gene as SGHRS and YFSETQ. Its CDR3 holds 14 amino acids, cysteine through phenylalanine. Only the CDR3 portion is preserved as DNA: 42 bases, with reading frame beginning at the first base. Receptor libraries were prepared by the immunoSEQ multiplex PCR assay. The multiplex PCR relied on a mix of 60 forward primers for TCR Vbeta segments and 13 reverse primers for TCR Jbeta segments. A multiplex PCR assay on genomic DNA amplified the CDR3 region of rearranged TCR beta genes. Amplified TCR beta libraries were sequenced as 87-base-pair reads on the Illumina HiSeq System. The paper's processing steps were these. A later analysis tallied about 77 million unique TCR beta chains across the 660 or so repertoires, and some 12 million of those chains were shared by two or more donors. Raw reads were error-corrected and collapsed into unique sequences by a nearest-neighbor algorithm in which closely related sequences were merged to remove PCR and sequencing errors. Alignment of CDR3 sequences to IMGT reference sequences was used to assign V, D and J gene segments. For a sequence to be retained, at least a six-nucleotide match to both a V gene segment and a J gene segment was required. Rearrangements were classified as productive when the CDR3 lacked stop codons and remained in frame with V and J, and all other rearrangements were classified as non-productive. CDR3 was defined by IMGT convention, running from the second conserved V-encoded cysteine to the conserved J-encoded phenylalanine. Sequences without an unambiguous match to a single V gene segment were excluded from the earlier analysis of approximately 560 of the donors. In an earlier analysis of 587 of the donors, a V segment was called functional when productive rearrangements were above 56.7%, and segregating when the standard deviation between donors exceeded 5%. To diagnose cytomegalovirus status from the catalog of TCR beta chain sequences, a statistical classification framework was built. In a later analysis, TCR nucleotide sequences were compared against IMGT/GENE-DB human TR gene sequences so that V and J genes could be assigned. A later analysis assigned CDR3 sequences and most-parsimonious VDJ recombination scenarios with the TCRdist pipeline. In a later analysis, each TCR beta chain was defined by its CDR3 amino acid sequence together with its V-gene family, and reads lacking a unique V-gene family were excluded. As a way to deal with suspected cross-contamination and a sequencing artifact, a later analysis dropped roughly 620 nucleotide sequences that were highly shared and had low generation probability. A later analysis calculated a clonal expansion index for each public chain from normalized within-repertoire ranks of inferred template counts. In a later analysis, generation probabilities were computed with a VDJ recombination model fitted to out-of-frame rearrangements, and the resulting probabilities were checked against IGoR. A later analysis scored TCR-TCR, TCR-HLA and TCR-CMV co-occurrence with hypergeometric tests, applying a repertoire-size bias correction to TCR pairs. False discovery rates were estimated in a later analysis by permuting HLA or CMV assignments 20 times. A later analysis grouped co-occurring TCRs with DBSCAN, adding TCRdist sequence similarity when clustering within HLA-allele-positive subsets. Repertoires with fewer than 30,000 or more than 120,000 public chains were left out of co-occurrence clustering, as were about five repertoires with anomalous nucleotide sharing. The table comes from immuneACCESS by way of TCRdb, which keeps in-frame sequences with V and J called. Part of the clones is missing from these tables; in studies checked, under half for an unresolved V gene and the rest for unknown reasons. The D gene and trimming were derived from the DNA, and the V and J assignments and clone size from that table. Here the sample has about 150,000 clones; about a tenth occur a single time. The ten largest clones add up to approximately 1.8% of the sample.

On this clone itself: No antigen is known for it. No much larger clone exists at a distance of one base, and base qualities are not known.

In total, 666 healthy bone marrow donors made up the cohort. At the time of sampling, all cohort members were nominally healthy, though unrecorded immune exposures were likely present. The donor tested CMV seronegative, placing the donor among the 300 to 450 seronegative members of the cohort. A peripheral blood sample was provided by each donor, and peripheral blood mononuclear cells were used for TCR beta sequencing. Genomic DNA extraction from the blood cell samples was performed with the Qiagen DNeasy Blood Extraction Kit. In this chain, TRBV5-1 is recombined with TRBJ2-5; perhaps TRBD1 is the D gene, with 5 bases matching. The DNA matches TRBJ2-7 better at its end, which makes the J call doubtful. The sample consisted of PBMCs. This receptor was obtained from a male donor in good health and CMV-seronegative. The encoded CDR3 is CASSLDRLSYEQYF. The DNA sequence follows: TGCGCCAGCAGCTTGGACAGGCTCTCCTACGAGCAGTACTTC.